This is a list of T cell receptor beta chains from one sample in a study of post-analysis software for immune sequencing data. TCRdb passed the PCR reads through MiXCR, listing each CDR3 protein once. The table includes about 460,000 distinct CDR3 sequences, over 35% detected once. The sample comprised blood. The receptor source for this set is a girl aged 10 to 17 with multiple sclerosis. Each CDR3 is given with its conserved first and last residue. D genes are given only for firm matches. Rows may omit the clone size; those that give it use once, few, many or a size class.

15	.	.	TRBV6-1	TRBJ2-7	CASSLTAPRVYEQYF	TGTGCCAGCAGTCTAACGGCCCCCCGCGTTTACGAGCAGTACTTC
15	few	.	TRBV6-6	TRBJ2-7	CASTIRGGAGYEQYF	TGTGCCAGCACCATCAGAGGGGGGGCTGGTTACGAGCAGTACTTC
14	few	TRBD1	TRBV5-1	TRBJ2-7	CASSAYRGSYEQYF	TGCGCCAGCAGCGCATACAGGGGGTCCTACGAGCAGTACTTC
15	.	TRBD2	TRBV28	TRBJ2-1	CASWGMEREHNEQFF	TGTGCCAGTTGGGGTATGGAGCGGGAGCACAATGAGCAGTTCTTC
15	.	TRBD1	TRBV7-8	TRBJ2-3	CASSRNRGSTDTQYF	TGTGCCAGCAGCCGTAACAGGGGTAGCACAGATACGCAGTATTTT
12	.	.	TRBV4-1	TRBJ2-7	CASSHASYEQYF	TGCGCCAGCAGCCACGCCTCCTACGAGCAGTACTTC
16	.	.	TRBV7-3	TRBJ2-2	CASSLIAGQTPGELFF	TGTGCCAGCAGCTTAATAGCAGGCCAAACACCCGGGGAGCTGTTTTTT
17	.	.	TRBV21-1	TRBJ2-3	CASSTVGSGGFTDTQYF	TGTGCCAGCAGCACCGTGGGAAGCGGGGGTTTCACAGATACGCAGTATTTT
14	.	.	TRBV25-1	TRBJ2-5	CASSWDTRQETQYF	TGTGCCAGCAGCTGGGACACACGTCAAGAGACCCAGTACTTC
14	.	.	TRBV28	TRBJ1-5	CASSRTAENQPQHF	TGTGCCAGCAGTCGGACAGCAGAAAATCAGCCCCAGCATTTT
16	.	TRBD2	TRBV11-2	TRBJ2-5	CASSLGGEGPWNEQYF	TGTGCCAGCAGCTTAGGAGGGGAGGGCCCTTGGAATGAGCAGTACTTC
16	.	TRBD2	TRBV4-2	TRBJ2-7	CASSQEGAGGAYEQYF	TGTGCCAGCAGCCAAGAGGGGGCGGGAGGGGCCTACGAGCAGTACTTC
14	.	.	TRBV24-1	TRBJ2-7	CATSDSGSLGEQYF	TGTGCCACCAGTGACAGCGGCTCCCTCGGCGAGCAGTACTTC
17	.	.	TRBV24-1	TRBJ1-2	CATGDSPGGEANYGYTF	TGTGCCACCGGTGATTCCCCTGGGGGGGAAGCTAACTATGGCTACACCTTC
13	.	.	TRBV10-3	TRBJ1-5	CAISEEANQPQHF	TGTGCCATCAGTGAAGAGGCAAATCAGCCCCAGCATTTT
17	few	.	TRBV7-2	TRBJ2-6	CASSLGPRGDGANVLTF	TGTGCCAGCAGCTTAGGCCCTCGAGGGGATGGGGCCAACGTCCTGACTTTC
14	.	.	TRBV4-1	TRBJ2-3	CASARTSSTDTQYF	TGCGCCAGCGCCCGCACTAGCAGCACAGATACGCAGTATTTT
13	once	.	TRBV7-9	TRBJ1-6	CASNPSYNSPLHF	TGTGCCAGCAATCCCTCCTATAATTCACCCCTCCACTTT
15	few	.	TRBV5-1	TRBJ2-7	CASSLETSPSYEQYF	TGCGCCAGCAGCTTGGAAACTTCTCCCTCCTACGAGCAGTACTTC
14	.	.	TRBV6-6	TRBJ2-5	CASSYDGLEETQYF	TGTGCCAGCAGTTACGACGGTCTGGAAGAGACCCAGTACTTC
14	.	TRBD1	TRBV7-9	TRBJ2-5	CASSGTGGTYEQYF	TGTGCCAGCAGTGGGACAGGGGGTACCTACGAGCAGTACTTT
13	few	TRBD1	TRBV29-1	TRBJ1-5	CSVRTGDGQPQHF	TGCAGCGTCAGAACAGGGGACGGTCAGCCCCAGCATTTT
12	.	.	TRBV15	TRBJ2-1	CATSPFYNEQFF	TGTGCCACCTCGCCCTTCTACAATGAGCAGTTCTTC
12	.	.	TRBV28	TRBJ2-7	CASRDPAYEQYF	TGTGCCAGCCGGGACCCCGCCTACGAGCAGTACTTC
16	.	.	TRBV6-1	TRBJ2-3	CASSEFTAQNTDTQYF	TGTGCCAGCAGTGAGTTTACAGCACAAAACACAGATACGCAGTATTTT
14	few	.	TRBV13	TRBJ2-3	CASSSDSGVDTQYF	TGTGCCAGCAGCTCGGACTCAGGAGTAGATACGCAGTATTTT